This TCR beta chain was observed in a study of control samples from healthy donors and cancer patients. The CDR3 sequence is 13 residues long. Germline CDR1 LNHNV, CDR2 YYDKDF (reference sequence). V lost 5 bases to trimming and J lost 8 bases, with 12 bases between them. Sequenced by immunoSEQ multiplex PCR; TCRdb stores in-frame clones only, minus some. This sample has approximately 120,000 clones, with over 75% found just once. The J gene is TRBJ1-4, the V gene TRBV15; D is uncertain. The source is a human donor in good health. The donor label of this sample is uncertain. Sequencing input: blood. CDR3 coding DNA: TGTGCCACCAGCTCTTACTTAACGGAAAAACTGTTTTTT. Encoded protein: CATSSYLTEKLFF. The full variable domain, in which reference TRBV15 and TRBJ1-4 provide the parts outside the CDR3, is DAMVIQNPRYQVTQFGKPVTLSCSQTLNHNVMYWYQQKSSQAPKLLFHYYDKDFNNEADTPDNFQSRRPNTSFCFLDIRSPGLGDTAMYLCATSSYLTEKLFFGSGTQLSVL.